Listed here are 6 T cell receptor beta chains from one sample, sequenced in a study of blood T cell repertoires in COVID-19. The data were produced by immunoSEQ multiplex PCR, yet TCRdb's version contains in-frame clones alone and is incomplete. Altogether roughly 230,000 clones are present, about four fifths being singletons, with the ten largest covering 3% to 4%. The sample comprised PBMCs or T cells enriched from blood (not recorded which). These TCRs come from a woman aged 55-70 years who had recovered from COVID-19.

Only a few counts were recorded for this clone. The genes are TRBV11-1 and TRBJ1-6; tentatively, D is TRBD1 (6 bases). There are 15 residues in the CDR3. Germline V gives CDR1 SGHAT, CDR2 FQDESV (reference sequence). V dropped 5 bases and J dropped 3 bases, with 11 bases sitting between them. The CDR3 coding sequence is TGTGCCAGCAGCACCCTGGACAGCTATAATTCACCCCTCCACTTT. As protein: CASSTLDSYNSPLHF.

V usage is TRBV6-5 and J usage is TRBJ2-7, with TRBD1 identical over 7 bases. Germline-derived CDR1 and CDR2 are MNHEY and SVGAGI. The CDR3 consists of 15 residues. V lost 0 bases to trimming and J lost 4 bases; unmatched junction nucleotides: 6. The CDR3 spells CASSYSPGQTYEQYF. The CDR3, as DNA: TGTGCCAGCAGTTACTCACCGGGACAGACTTACGAGCAGTACTTC.

The genes are TRBV6-1 and TRBJ1-5, with 8 bases fitting TRBD1. Germline CDR1 MNHNS, CDR2 SASEGT. The trim removed 3 bases at V and 10 bases at J, leaving 8 bases unmatched. This CDR3 has 14 amino acids. The CDR3: CASSDRTGSLPQHF. The CDR3 DNA reads as TGTGCCAGCAGTGATCGGACAGGGAGTCTTCCCCAGCATTTT.

V gene TRBV7-9 combines with J gene TRBJ1-3; the D gene is possibly TRBD1 (5 bases). In germline, CDR1 is SEHNR, CDR2 FQNEAQ (reference sequence). Trimming stripped 5 bases from V and 6 bases from J, with 14 bases between. The CDR3 is made up of 14 amino acids. The CDR3 protein is CASSRWGVENTIYF. The CDR3 region has the DNA TGTGCCAGCAGCCGTTGGGGGGTGGAAAACACCATATATTTT.

This chain joins TRBV6-4 and TRBJ2-4; possibly TRBD2 for D (7 bases). The germline V gene encodes CDR1 MRHNA and CDR2 SNTAGT. V was cut by 0 bases and J by 7 bases, with 10 bases left in between. The CDR3 is made up of 14 amino acids. The CDR3 DNA reads TGTGCCAGCAGTGACTCAGGCGGGGGCAACATTCAGTACTTC. It yields the protein CASSDSGGGNIQYF.

The genes are TRBV5-1 and TRBJ2-1; D is perhaps TRBD1 (6 bases). Germline V gives CDR1 SGHRS, CDR2 YFSETQ. The CDR3 covers 14 residues. Trimming removed 4 bases from V and 4 bases from J, with 12 bases in between. The CDR3 DNA reads TGCGCCAGCAGCCTGACAGGTGATTACAATGAGCAGTTCTTC. Translated, it gives CASSLTGDYNEQFF.